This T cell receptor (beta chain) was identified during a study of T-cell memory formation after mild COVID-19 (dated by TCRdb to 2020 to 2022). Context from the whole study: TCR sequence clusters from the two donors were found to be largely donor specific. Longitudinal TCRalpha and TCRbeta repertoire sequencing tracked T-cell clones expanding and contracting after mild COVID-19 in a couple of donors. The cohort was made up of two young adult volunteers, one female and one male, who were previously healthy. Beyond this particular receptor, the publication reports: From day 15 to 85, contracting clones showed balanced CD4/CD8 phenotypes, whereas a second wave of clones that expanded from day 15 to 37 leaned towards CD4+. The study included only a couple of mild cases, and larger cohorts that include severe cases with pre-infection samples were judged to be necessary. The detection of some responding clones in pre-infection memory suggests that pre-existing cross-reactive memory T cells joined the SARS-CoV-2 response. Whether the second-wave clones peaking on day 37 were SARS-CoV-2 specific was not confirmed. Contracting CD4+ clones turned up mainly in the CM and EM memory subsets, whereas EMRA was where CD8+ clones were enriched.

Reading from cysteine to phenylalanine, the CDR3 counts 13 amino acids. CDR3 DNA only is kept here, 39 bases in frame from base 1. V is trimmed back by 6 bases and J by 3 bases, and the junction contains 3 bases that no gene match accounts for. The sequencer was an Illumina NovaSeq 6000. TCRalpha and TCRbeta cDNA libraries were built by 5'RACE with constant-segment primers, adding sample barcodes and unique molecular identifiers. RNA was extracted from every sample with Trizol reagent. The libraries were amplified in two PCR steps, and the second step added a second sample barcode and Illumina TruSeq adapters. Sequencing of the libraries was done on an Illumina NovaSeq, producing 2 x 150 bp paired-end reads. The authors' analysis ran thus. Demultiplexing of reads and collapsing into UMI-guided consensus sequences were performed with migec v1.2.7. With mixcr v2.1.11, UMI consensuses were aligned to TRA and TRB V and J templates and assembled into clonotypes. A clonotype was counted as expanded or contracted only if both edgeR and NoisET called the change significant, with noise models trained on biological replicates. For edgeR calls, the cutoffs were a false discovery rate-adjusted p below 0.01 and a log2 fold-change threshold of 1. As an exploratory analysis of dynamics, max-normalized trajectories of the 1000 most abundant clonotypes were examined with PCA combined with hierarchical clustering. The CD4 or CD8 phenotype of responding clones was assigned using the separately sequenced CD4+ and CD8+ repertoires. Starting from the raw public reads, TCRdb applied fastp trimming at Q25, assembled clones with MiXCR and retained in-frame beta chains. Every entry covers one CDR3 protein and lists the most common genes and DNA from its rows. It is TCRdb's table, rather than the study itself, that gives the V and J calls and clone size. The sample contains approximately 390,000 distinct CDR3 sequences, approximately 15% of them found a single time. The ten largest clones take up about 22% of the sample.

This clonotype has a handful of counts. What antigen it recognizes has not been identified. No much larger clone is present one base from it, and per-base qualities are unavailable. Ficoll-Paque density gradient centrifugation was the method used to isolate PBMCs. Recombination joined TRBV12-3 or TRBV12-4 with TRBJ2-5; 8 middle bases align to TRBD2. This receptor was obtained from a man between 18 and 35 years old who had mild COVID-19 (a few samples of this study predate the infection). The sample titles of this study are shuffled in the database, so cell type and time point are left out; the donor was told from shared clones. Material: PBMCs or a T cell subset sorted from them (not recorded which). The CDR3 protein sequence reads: CASRISGEETQYF. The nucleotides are TGTGCCAGCAGAATTAGCGGGGAAGAGACCCAGTACTTC.